Listed here are 31 T cell receptor beta chains from one sample, sequenced in a study of blood T cell repertoires in COVID-19. TCRdb keeps only in-frame clones here, not all; method: immunoSEQ multiplex PCR. Among tens of thousands of clones listed, around 86% were seen once. Sample: peripheral blood. Receptors originate from a man aged 55-75 years with COVID-19, enrolled during active disease.

The chain has TRBV24-1 and TRBJ2-5; TRBD1 might be the D (6 bases). This CDR3 contains 17 residues. The V end was cut by 6 bases, the J end by 3 bases, with 22 bases between. CDR1 is KGHDR, CDR2 SFDVKD, per germline. The CDR3 is CATSTTYRQATKETQYF. The DNA for the CDR3 is TGTGCCACCAGTACCACTTATCGACAGGCCACCAAAGAGACCCAGTACTTC.

The rearrangement joins TRBV7-8 to TRBJ1-6, with TRBD1 matching over 9 bases. V gave up 5 bases and J gave up 7 bases; unmatched junction bases: 9. The V gene's germline CDR1 is SGHVS and CDR2 FQNEAQ. This CDR3 has 16 amino acids. The CDR3: CASSHRRDRANSPLHF. The DNA for the CDR3 is TGTGCCAGCAGCCACCGCCGGGACAGGGCAAATTCACCCCTCCACTTT.

The chain employs TRBV7-9 and TRBJ2-5, with D possibly being TRBD1 (6 bases). From germline, CDR1 is SEHNR and CDR2 FQNEAQ (reference sequence). The CDR3 runs 15 residues. V was trimmed by 7 bases and J by 0 bases, leaving 15 bases between them. The CDR3 bases are TGTGCCAGCATGATTGACAGGACGTACCAAGAGACCCAGTACTTC. Its protein product is CASMIDRTYQETQYF.

About this clone: The sample carries other DNA sequences with the same CDR3. The gene calls are TRBV6-6 and TRBJ1-5; 8 bases align to TRBD1. The CDR3 has 15 amino acids. V lost 4 bases, J lost 4 bases, and 6 bases stayed unmatched. CDR1 and CDR2 from the germline V gene are MNHNY and SVGAGI (reference sequence). The CDR3 DNA reads as TGTGCCAGCAGTTCCGGACAGGGAGGTAATCAGCCCCAGCATTTT. It is translated as CASSSGQGGNQPQHF.

The CDR3 nucleotides read TGTGCCAGCAGTTCACAAGCCGGGGGTCAGCCCCAGCATTTT. Its translation: CASSSQAGGQPQHF. The V call is TRBV6-2 or TRBV6-3, the J call TRBJ1-5; D may be TRBD1 (5 bases). Germline V lookup: CDR1 MNHEY, CDR2 SVGEGT. The ends were cut back, 4 bases at V and 6 bases at J, with 13 bases in the middle. This CDR3 is 14 amino acids long.

V and J are TRBV5-5 and TRBJ2-7; possibly TRBD1 for D (6 bases). V lost 2 bases and J lost 2, with 8 bases in between. Germline CDR1 SGHKS, CDR2 YYEKEE (reference sequence). CDR3 size: 13 residues. The CDR3 DNA reads TGTGCCAGCAGCTTTGGGACAACCTACGAGCAGTACTTC. It translates to CASSFGTTYEQYF.

The chain is built from TRBV9 and TRBJ2-2; 16 bases align to TRBD2. Germline CDR1 SGDLS, CDR2 YYNGEE. The trim removed 2 bases at V and 5 bases at J, leaving 6 bases unmatched. CDR3 size: 18 residues. The CDR3 loop is CASSVSLGLAGGTGELFF. The DNA for the CDR3 is TGTGCCAGCAGCGTTAGCTTGGGACTAGCGGGAGGGACCGGGGAGCTGTTTTTT.

The chain joins TRBV5-1 to TRBJ2-7; 10 bases are a match to TRBD2. This CDR3 is 16 amino acids long. After removal of 3 bases from V and 4 bases from J, the junction contained 10 bases not matched to a gene. CDR1 is SGHRS, CDR2 YFSETQ, per germline. In DNA form, the CDR3 reads TGCGCCAGCAGCTCCCTACCTAGCGGGAGCACGTACGAGCAGTACTTC. Protein: CASSSLPSGSTYEQYF.

The chain employs TRBV3-1 (or the pseudogene TRBV3-2) and TRBJ2-1; D is unclear. CDR1 LGHDT and CDR2 YNNKEL come from the germline V gene (reference sequence). There are 17 residues in the CDR3. With 4 bases removed from V and 1 base from J, the gap between germline ends came to 17 bases. The DNA for the CDR3 is TGTGCCAGCAGCCCAGGCGCACTCATGACGTCCTACAATGAGCAGTTCTTC. Its protein is CASSPGALMTSYNEQFF.

V usage is TRBV6-5 and J usage is TRBJ1-4, with 8 bases identical to TRBD1. This CDR3 spans 14 amino acids. The germline V gene encodes CDR1 MNHEY and CDR2 SVGAGI. The trim removed 8 bases at V and 7 bases at J, leaving 9 bases unmatched. Here the CDR3 reads CASAKQGVSEKLFF. The CDR3 coding sequence is TGTGCCAGCGCTAAACAGGGGGTTTCTGAAAAACTGTTTTTT.

The chain recombines TRBV6-5 with TRBJ2-3; 11 positions agree with TRBD2. CDR3 length: 14 amino acids. Germline values: CDR1 MNHEY, CDR2 SVGAGI. V lost 6 bases, J lost 6 bases, and 5 bases stayed unmatched. This chain's CDR3 is CASRIAGGMDTQYF. The CDR3 nucleotides are TGTGCCAGCAGAATAGCGGGAGGGATGGATACGCAGTATTTT.

The chain links TRBV24-1 to TRBJ2-1; maybe TRBD2 (6 bases). Trimming shortened V by 4 bases and J by 6 bases, and 18 bases separated the two germline ends. Germline assignment: CDR1 KGHDR and CDR2 SFDVKD. The CDR3 length is 16 residues. The CDR3 DNA reads as TGTGCCACCAGTGACCCAGCCGCAGCGGGTATCAATGAGCAGTTCTTC. Residues: CATSDPAAAGINEQFF.

The chain is built from TRBV10-3 and TRBJ1-3; D is undetermined. CDR1 ENHRY and CDR2 SYGVKD come from the germline V gene. This CDR3 comprises 15 residues. V lost 10 bases to trimming and J lost 1 base, with 17 bases between them. CDR3 protein: CATQSGVSSGNTIYF. The CDR3, as DNA: TGTGCCACCCAGTCCGGGGTTTCGTCTGGAAACACCATATATTTT.

The chain joins TRBV18 to TRBJ2-1; TRBD2 agrees at 15 bases. The germline gives CDR1 KGHSH, CDR2 LQKENI. There are 15 residues in the CDR3. V lost 5 bases, J lost 7 bases, and 3 bases stayed unmatched. CDR3 nucleotides: TGTGCCAGCTCAGGACTAGCGGGAGGGAGTAATGAGCAGTTCTTC. This gives the protein CASSGLAGGSNEQFF.

The gene calls are TRBV10-3 and TRBJ1-5; no clear D. The germline V and J ends were trimmed by 2 bases and 4 bases, with 12 bases remaining between them. There are 15 residues in the CDR3. Germline V gene data show CDR1 as ENHRY and CDR2 as SYGVKD. CDR3 DNA: TGTGCCATCAGTGAGGGTCAGTACCAGAATCAGCCCCAGCATTTT. The encoded protein is CAISEGQYQNQPQHF.

V usage is TRBV7-9 and J usage is TRBJ2-1, with 8 bases that match TRBD1. The CDR3 is 17 amino acids. Per the germline V gene, CDR1 is SEHNR and CDR2 is FQNEAQ (reference sequence). J was trimmed by 2 bases and V by 3 bases; bases with no gene match: 9. CDR3 amino acids: CASSFRAGTGPYNEQFF. The CDR3 coding sequence is TGTGCCAGCAGCTTTAGAGCCGGGACAGGACCCTACAATGAGCAGTTCTTC.

The chain has TRBV9 and TRBJ2-1; 8 bases agree with TRBD2. V lost 7 bases and J lost 7; bases outside the gene matches: 22. Per germline, CDR1 SGDLS and CDR2 YYNGEE. The CDR3 length is 18 residues. The CDR3 spells CASSPRGAGVAGRNEQFF. The CDR3 DNA is TGTGCCAGCTCTCCACGGGGGGCAGGGGTAGCGGGAAGGAATGAGCAGTTCTTC.

V usage is TRBV19 and J usage is TRBJ2-1; the D gene is possibly TRBD1 (5 bases). With 4 bases removed from V and 0 bases from J, the gap between germline ends came to 13 bases. This CDR3 has 16 amino acids. Germline loops: CDR1 LNHDA, CDR2 SQIVND (reference sequence). The CDR3: CASSSTGAVSYNEQFF. The CDR3 nucleotides read TGTGCCAGTAGTAGCACAGGAGCCGTCTCCTACAATGAGCAGTTCTTC.

The genes are TRBV5-1 and TRBJ2-7, with TRBD2 matching 9 bases. Per the germline V gene, CDR1 is SGHRS and CDR2 is YFSETQ. The ends lost 3 bases at V and 4 bases at J; junction bases unmatched: 8. This CDR3 has 15 amino acids. For the CDR3, the DNA is TGCGCCAGCAGCTCGCTTAGCGGGAGAGGTTACGAGCAGTACTTC. Protein: CASSSLSGRGYEQYF.

The chain joins TRBV7-9 to TRBJ1-2; D is unresolved. Germline CDR1 SEHNR, CDR2 FQNEAQ (reference sequence). The CDR3 has 13 residues. Trimming pared 0 bases from V and 8 bases from J, leaving 10 bases between. The CDR3 protein is CASSLASLSGYTF. CDR3 sequence (DNA): TGTGCCAGCAGCTTAGCTTCGCTATCCGGCTACACCTTC.

Only one count was recorded for this clone. This sequence joins TRBV6-2 or TRBV6-3 and TRBJ1-2; D might be TRBD1 (6 bases). CDR3 length: 16 amino acids. Germline V gives CDR1 MNHEY, CDR2 SVGEGT. V was shortened by 0 bases and J by 6 bases, with 17 bases between the two germline ends. The DNA of the CDR3 is TGTGCCAGCAGTTACTCGACAGGATTTTTGAGGGATGGCTACACCTTC. Protein product: CASSYSTGFLRDGYTF.

Regarding this clone: One end of the junction does not line up with germline, which may come from a read error. J is TRBJ2-1 and V is TRBV10-2, with D uncertain. The CDR3 spans 11 residues. Germline lookup yields CDR1 WSHSY and CDR2 SAAADI. In DNA, the CDR3 is TGCGCCAGCACTGAGTTTTCATGGCAGTTCTTC. Its protein is CASTEFSWQFF.

This sequence joins TRBV6-4 and TRBJ2-2; 7 bases fit TRBD2. The V gene end was trimmed by 3 bases and the J gene end by 5 bases; junction bases not matched to a gene: 6. CDR1 MRHNA and CDR2 SNTAGT come from the germline V gene. The CDR3 runs 15 residues. CDR3 protein: CASSESGIVTGELFF. DNA for the CDR3: TGTGCCAGCAGTGAAAGCGGGATAGTAACCGGGGAGCTGTTTTTT.

This rearrangement joins TRBV3-1 (or the pseudogene TRBV3-2) to TRBJ1-3; no reliable D call. Germline CDR1 is LGHDT and CDR2 is YNNKEL (reference sequence). Trimming pared 4 bases from V and 1 base from J, leaving 11 bases between. The CDR3 is made up of 15 amino acids. The CDR3 DNA reads as TGTGCCAGCAGCCGTTATGCGGGGTCTGGAAACACCATATATTTT. Translating gives CASSRYAGSGNTIYF.

This sequence joins TRBV30 and TRBJ1-5, with 8 positions matching TRBD1. After removal of 1 base from V and 4 bases from J, the junction contained 3 bases not matched to a gene. This CDR3 contains 14 residues. Germline V gene lookup returns CDR1 GTSNPN and CDR2 SVGIG (reference sequence). The DNA of the CDR3 is TGTGCCTGGAGTGGGGGACAGGATAATCAGCCCCAGCATTTT. Amino acid sequence: CAWSGGQDNQPQHF.

The chain employs TRBV3-1 (or the pseudogene TRBV3-2) and TRBJ2-5; 10 bases fit TRBD2. CDR1 is LGHDT, CDR2 YNNKEL, per germline (reference sequence). V shed 0 bases, J shed 5 bases, and the junction held 9 bases outside the gene matches. The CDR3 covers 17 residues. Written as DNA, the CDR3 is TGTGCCAGCAGCCAAGAAATAGCGGGAGGTTCCAGGGAGACCCAGTACTTC. Encoded protein: CASSQEIAGGSRETQYF.

The chain couples TRBV28 to TRBJ1-1; D gene uncertain. V was cut by 4 bases and J by 0 bases, with 6 bases left in between. Germline V CDR1 and CDR2: MDHEN, SYDVKM. This CDR3 is 13 amino acids long. The CDR3 DNA is TGTGCCAGCAGTTCCCAGATGAACACTGAAGCTTTCTTT. Its translation: CASSSQMNTEAFF.

The chain couples TRBV19 to TRBJ2-2, with a possible D match to TRBD2 (5 bases). The CDR3 runs to 15 residues. The germline V gene has CDR1 LNHDA and CDR2 SQIVND (reference sequence). Trimming took off 3 bases at V and 6 bases at J, with 14 bases between the two ends. DNA for the CDR3: TGTGCCAGTAGTATTCACGAGGGCCTATCCGGGGAGCTGTTTTTT. Amino acid sequence: CASSIHEGLSGELFF.

The chain couples TRBV2 to TRBJ1-2, with 7 bases matching TRBD1. The CDR3 is 14 amino acids. The trim removed 3 bases at V and 0 bases at J, leaving 1 base unmatched. Germline V lookup: CDR1 SNHLY, CDR2 FYNNEI. The CDR3 DNA sequence: TGTGCCAGCAGTGACGACAGGGCTAACTATGGCTACACCTTC. Its protein product is CASSDDRANYGYTF.

The rearrangement joins TRBV7-2 to TRBJ2-7; the match to TRBD2 covers 9 bases. The CDR3 is 14 residues long. Per the germline V gene, CDR1 is SGHTA and CDR2 is FQGNSA. V lost 4 bases and J lost 0; bases outside the gene matches: 1. In DNA, the CDR3 is TGTGCCAGCAGCTATAGCGGGAGCTCCTACGAGCAGTACTTC. Translated, it gives CASSYSGSSYEQYF.

The chain has TRBV9 and TRBJ2-7, with D possibly being TRBD2 (5 bases). Germline CDR1 and CDR2: SGDLS and YYNGEE. V shed 0 bases and J shed 3 bases, with 10 bases lying between them. This CDR3 is built from 14 residues. The CDR3 nucleotides are TGTGCCAGCAGCGTAGCACTAGGAGGCTACGAGCAGTACTTC. Translating it yields CASSVALGGYEQYF.